This T cell receptor beta chain was captured in a study of neurological immune-mediated disorders. General observations from the study: Expanded clones shared no CDR3 amino acid sequences across subjects, suggesting private repertoires in all groups.

The CDR3 loop spans 15 amino acids. V lost 0 bases and J lost 1, with 10 bases in between. Germline V gene sequence: CDR1 DFQATT, CDR2 SNEGSKA (reference sequence). This clonotype has ten or more counts. Its antigen is unidentified. The sorted-subset TCR libraries were prepared using about a million CD4+ or CD8+ T cells as the starting material. It was by 5'RACE with 10-nucleotide random UMIs that the cDNA was made. TCRdb reanalysed the 5' RACE reads using MiXCR and keeps one entry per CDR3 protein. Here the sample spans 15,000 or so distinct CDR3 sequences, roughly 13% being singletons. Input material: CD8+ T cells from blood. The TCR was taken from a female donor with HTLV-1-associated myelopathy (HAM/TSP). The chain uses TRBV20-1 and TRBJ1-5; no firm D call. The CDR3 loop reads CSAREGVTSNQPQHF. The CDR3 DNA reads as TGCAGTGCTAGAGAGGGTGTGACGAGCAATCAGCCCCAGCATTTT.